This T cell receptor beta chain was identified in a study of control samples from healthy donors and cancer patients. Germline CDR1 and CDR2: MNHEY and SVGAGI. With 4 bases clipped from V and 12 bases from J, the junction kept 5 bases outside the gene matches. This CDR3 contains 11 residues. The table came from immunoSEQ multiplex PCR; TCRdb's copy has only in-frame clones and leaves some out. The sample carries more than 95,000 clones, more than 85% recorded once. This sequence was found in a man between 18 and 35 years old in good health. The sequenced material came from blood. The chain has TRBV6-5 and TRBJ2-7; the match to TRBD2 covers 8 bases. CDR3 bases: TGTGCCAGCAGTTTGGGACTAGTACTGTACTTC. Its protein is CASSLGLVLYF.